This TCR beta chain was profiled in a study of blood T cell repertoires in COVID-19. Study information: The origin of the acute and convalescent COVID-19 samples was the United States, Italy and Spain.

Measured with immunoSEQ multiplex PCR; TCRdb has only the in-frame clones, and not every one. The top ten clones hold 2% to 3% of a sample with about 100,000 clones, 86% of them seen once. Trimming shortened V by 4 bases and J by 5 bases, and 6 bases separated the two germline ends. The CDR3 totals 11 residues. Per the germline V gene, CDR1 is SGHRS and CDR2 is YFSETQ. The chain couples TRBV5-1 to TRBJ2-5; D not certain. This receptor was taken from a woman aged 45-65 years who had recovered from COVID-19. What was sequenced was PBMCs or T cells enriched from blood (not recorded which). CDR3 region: CASSDQETQYF. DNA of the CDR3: TGCGCCAGCAGCGATCAGGAGACCCAGTACTTC.